This entry lists 10 T cell receptor beta chains sequenced from one sample in a study of shared clonotypes between healthy human individuals. Some clones are missing from TCRdb's copy, which holds only in-frame ones; the method was immunoSEQ multiplex PCR. This sample carries some 1,100,000 clones, 70% to 80% of them seen once, and the ten largest clones take 0.5% to 0.6%. The specimen was memory CD4+ T cells from PBMCs. The subset: CD45RA-negative fraction. These receptors all stem from a man aged 18 to 29 in good health. Some clones in this sample may be carry-over from other donors' samples.

The V call is TRBV2, the J call TRBJ2-1, with TRBD2 as a possible D gene (5 bases). Germline V gene data show CDR1 as SNHLY and CDR2 as FYNNEI. The CDR3 is 17 amino acids. With 4 bases removed from V and 9 bases from J, the gap between germline ends came to 25 bases. DNA for the CDR3: TGTGCCAGCAGTGGACAAAACTCCGCCGCCTCGGGGAGTGAGCAGTTCTTC. Translating gives CASSGQNSAASGSEQFF.

The chain uses TRBV2 and TRBJ2-7; D is undetermined. The CDR3 totals 14 residues. Germline V gene data show CDR1 as SNHLY and CDR2 as FYNNEI. V lost 4 bases, J lost 9 bases, and 19 bases lay in between. The chain's CDR3 is CASSAEARDPGQYF. CDR3 nucleotide sequence: TGTGCCAGCAGTGCAGAAGCCAGAGACCCTGGGCAGTACTTC.

This clone was seen at least ten times. The chain uses TRBV16 and TRBJ1-5; TRBD1 is a possible D gene (5 bases). The CDR3 spans 14 residues. Germline values: CDR1 KGHSY, CDR2 FQNENV. The germline V and J ends were trimmed by 3 bases and 0 bases, with 6 bases remaining between them. The chain's CDR3 is CASSQTASNQPQHF. CDR3 in DNA: TGTGCCAGCAGCCAGACAGCTAGCAATCAGCCCCAGCATTTT.

The chain uses TRBV7-9 and TRBJ2-7; 10 bases match TRBD2. The CDR3 spans 14 residues. The germline gives CDR1 SEHNR, CDR2 FQNEAQ (reference sequence). The V and J ends lost 5 bases and 2 bases, in that order; junction bases with no gene match: 3. The chain's CDR3 is CASSPLAGAYEQYF. In DNA form, the CDR3 reads TGTGCCAGCAGCCCCCTAGCGGGAGCCTACGAGCAGTACTTC.

Turning to this clone: Other DNA variants within this sample encode the same CDR3. V and J are TRBV5-1 and TRBJ2-7; D could derive from TRBD1 or TRBD2 (5 bases each). Trimming cost V 0 bases and J 3 bases, with 10 bases left between them. Germline CDR1 and CDR2: SGHRS and YFSETQ. This CDR3 contains 14 residues. This CDR3 is CASSLGGLGYEQYF. CDR3 sequence (DNA): TGCGCCAGCAGCTTGGGGGGGTTAGGCTACGAGCAGTACTTC.

This clone was seen only a few times. The V gene is TRBV9, the J gene TRBJ2-3; 8 bases match TRBD1. The CDR3 extends over 14 amino acids. Germline V CDR1 and CDR2: SGDLS, YYNGEE. V lost 2 bases, J lost 4 bases, and 3 bases stayed unmatched. In nucleotides, the CDR3 is TGTGCCAGCAGCGTCGAGACAGGGGCAGATACGCAGTATTTT. This codes for CASSVETGADTQYF. The variable domain in full, completed from reference TRBV9 and TRBJ2-3, reads DSGVTQTPKHLITATGQRVTLRCSPRSGDLSVYWYQQSLDQGLQFLIQYYNGEERAKGNILERFSAQQFPDLHSELNLSSLELGDSALYFCASSVETGADTQYFGPGTRLTVL.

This clone is a singleton in its sample. The V call is TRBV7-3, the J call TRBJ2-1; the D gene is possibly TRBD1 (5 bases). There are 14 residues in the CDR3. Germline loops: CDR1 SGHTA, CDR2 FQGTGA. The V end was cut by 2 bases, the J end by 9 bases, with 14 bases between. CDR3 bases: TGTGCCAGCAGCTTACCCACAGGCGGCGGTGAGCAGTTCTTC. It codes for CASSLPTGGGEQFF. Variable domain in full (rest from reference TRBV7-3 and TRBJ2-1): GAGVSQTPSNKVTEKGKYVELRCDPISGHTALYWYRQSLGQGPEFLIYFQGTGAADDSGLPNDRFFAVRPEGSVSTLKIQRTERGDSAVYLCASSLPTGGGEQFFGPGTRLTVL.

A note on this clone: A much larger clone lies a single base off, so this may be a read error. This sequence joins TRBV11-2 and TRBJ2-3, with D hard to call. Trimming stripped 1 base from V and 8 bases from J, with 19 bases between. There are 16 residues in the CDR3. Germline assignment: CDR1 SGHAT and CDR2 FQNNGV. The CDR3 DNA is TGTGCCAGCAGCTTAGGCCGGCCCTTAGGTTACGGTACGCAGTATTTT. This gives the protein CASSLGRPLGYGTQYF.

The J gene is TRBJ2-7, the V gene TRBV20-1, with D perhaps being TRBD1 or TRBD2 (6 bases each). The V end lost 0 bases, the J end lost 12 bases, and 12 bases lay between the germline ends. The CDR3 consists of 11 residues. Germline V CDR1 and CDR2: DFQATT, SNEGSKA (reference sequence). This chain's CDR3 is CSARDVGGRYF. CDR3 DNA: TGCAGTGCTAGAGATGTGGGGGGCCGGTACTTC.

The chain couples TRBV6-6 to TRBJ1-2, with TRBD1 matching over 7 bases. This CDR3 has 15 amino acids. Unmatched junction bases numbered 6, after V lost 2 bases and J lost 3 bases. Germline assignment: CDR1 MNHNY and CDR2 SVGAGI (reference sequence). CDR3 protein: CASSYLRQGDYGYTF. The CDR3 DNA reads TGTGCCAGCAGTTACCTGCGACAGGGTGACTATGGCTACACCTTC.